This T cell receptor (beta chain) is drawn from a study of CD8 T cells in ankylosing spondylitis. Regarding the study as a whole: Disease-linked clones were found to be CD8+ and relatively rare in peripheral blood. Characteristic of ankylosing spondylitis blood, it appeared, was a TCR beta motif comprising eight highly homologous variants. Significant enrichment of disease-linked clones was reported in matched ankylosing spondylitis synovial fluid.

Germline V CDR1 and CDR2: SEHNR, FQNEAQ (reference sequence). The CDR3 runs 14 residues. The V end lost 5 bases, the J end lost 8 bases, and 16 bases lay between the germline ends. This clonotype was recorded many times. Its antigen is currently unknown. One entry per CDR3 protein, called by TCRdb with MiXCR from the 5' RACE reads. The top ten hold approximately 4.3% of the sample, which has fewer than 200,000 distinct CDR3 sequences, roughly 18% seen once. The clonotype originates from a male donor under 30 with ankylosing spondylitis or in good health (not recorded which). Source material: blood, either unsorted or a sorted T cell fraction (not recorded which). The chain uses TRBV7-9 and TRBJ2-1; tentative D call: TRBD1 (6 bases). CDR3 in DNA: TGTGCCAGCAGCCACAGGGCTGGTTATGATGAGCAGTTCTTC. Its translation: CASSHRAGYDEQFF.